The clone carrying this T cell receptor (beta chain) showed up many times. The cDNA 3' end received a ligated oligonucleotide with a UMI. First-round PCR used 3 to 4 cycles and beta primers RC1.1 and RC1.2 covering TRBC1 and TRBC2. TCRdb recomputed calls from the UMI-ligation and nested PCR reads with MiXCR, one row per CDR3 protein. The top ten clones hold 9.5% to 10% of a sample with 31,000 or so distinct CDR3 sequences, about 9.4% of them seen once. Germline V CDR1 and CDR2: MNHEY, SVGAGI. V shed 4 bases, J shed 3 bases, and the junction held 5 bases outside the gene matches. The CDR3 has 16 amino acids. This entry comes from a study of quantifying T cell responses using KT2 cells. Study summary: RNA was reverse transcribed with TCR alpha and beta constant-region primers. Estimated efficiency of the T4 ligation step was above 8% under optimum conditions.

The sample is PBMC spiked with counted cells of clone KT2. Material for sequencing was PBMCs spiked with cells of the T cell clone KT2. This receptor was taken from a human donor. The chain employs TRBV6-5 and TRBJ2-3, with 12 nucleotides matching TRBD2. For the CDR3, the DNA is TGTGCCAGCAGTTCCACTAGCGGGGGGACAACAGATACGCAGTATTTT. Translated: CASSSTSGGTTDTQYF.